Ten or more counts support the clone carrying this T cell receptor (beta chain). Its specificity is unknown. This specimen comes from a study of CD8+CD57+ T cells in acquired aplastic anemia. Study overall: Sorted CD4+ and CD8+ cells gave a mean 3.2 ug DNA, range 0.2 to 27.4 ug. The study's findings and limits: Patients and controls shared about 30 CD8+ CDR3 sequences.

Using genomic DNA as the template, TCR beta VDJ and CDR3 profiling was carried out. In TCRdb, the reads were re-called with MiXCR into one record per CDR3 protein. The table records some 200,000 distinct CDR3 sequences, approximately 50% of them present only once. This CDR3 has 13 amino acids. The germline V and J ends were trimmed by 8 bases and 9 bases, with 19 bases remaining between them. Germline V gene lookup returns CDR1 LNHDA and CDR2 SQIVND (reference sequence). Patients chosen for sequencing had shown CD8+CD57+ cell expansion by flow cytometry. The patients all had a severe acquired aplastic anemia diagnosis.

The sequence was obtained from a human donor with aplastic anemia. This chain links TRBV19 with TRBJ1-2; unclear D gene. The sample consisted of sorted CD4+, CD8+, or CD8+CD57+ T cells (not recorded which) from PBMCs. As DNA, the CDR3 is TGTGCCAGTGGGTGGGAGGGAGTCGTCAGCTACACCTTC. Its protein is CASGWEGVVSYTF.